Given below is one T cell receptor beta chain in context. The CDR3 consists of 15 residues. V lost 7 bases and J lost 4, with 17 bases in between. Germline V gives CDR1 SGHVS, CDR2 FQNEAQ. The sample originates from a study of shared clonotypes between healthy human individuals. An assay was performed, and its level was deep. Some clones are missing from TCRdb's copy, which holds only in-frame ones; the method was immunoSEQ multiplex PCR. The profile shows around 690,000 clones, less than 95% of them singletons. The sequence came from a man aged 18 to 30 in good health. Some clones in this sample may be carry-over from other donors' samples. The sequencing input was memory CD8+ T cells from PBMCs. Specified subset: CD45RO+ cells pooled with CCR7-negative TemRA cells. This chain uses TRBV7-8 with TRBJ2-1; D remains unclear. The CDR3 DNA follows: TGTGCCAGCACCGTAACGGGCGGTCCATACAATGAGCAGTTCTTC. Its translation: CASTVTGGPYNEQFF.